The next 10 T cell receptor beta chains were all read from a single sample in a study of cytomegalovirus exposure and HLA in healthy donors. PCR was performed using 60 Vbeta and 13 Jbeta primers. Assay: immunoSEQ multiplex PCR; the TCRdb copy retains only in-frame clones and omits some. The sample gives 65,000 to 75,000 clones, 68% of which show up once; around 1.9% is in the top ten. Sequencing was performed on PBMCs. These receptor sequences come from a young woman in good health and CMV-seronegative.

This clone has more than one count but fewer than ten. The CDR3 sequence is CASSLHPEAFTGELFF. The CDR3 nucleotides are TGTGCCAGCAGCCTACACCCGGAGGCTTTCACCGGGGAGCTGTTTTTT. The rearrangement joins TRBV4-2 to TRBJ2-2, with D maybe TRBD2 (5 bases). In germline, CDR1 is LGHNA, CDR2 YNFKEQ. V shed 4 bases and J shed 4 bases, with 16 bases lying between them. The CDR3 is made up of 16 amino acids.

Here the CDR3 reads CASSLETGYGYTF. The CDR3 coding sequence is TGTGCCAGCAGCTTGGAAACAGGGTATGGCTACACCTTC. This rearrangement joins TRBV4-2 to TRBJ1-2; a possible D gene is TRBD1 (6 bases). CDR3 size: 13 residues. V was trimmed by 5 bases and J by 5 bases, leaving 12 bases between them. Germline V gene data show CDR1 as LGHNA and CDR2 as YNFKEQ.

In this sample, this clone turned up once. The chain is built from TRBV5-1 and TRBJ2-7; TRBD2 agrees at 9 bases. The V gene's germline CDR1 is SGHRS and CDR2 YFSETQ. The CDR3 totals 15 residues. The V gene end was trimmed by 2 bases and the J gene end by 4 bases; junction bases not matched to a gene: 7. As DNA, the CDR3 is TGCGCCAGCAGCTTCTTGGATAGCGGGGGTTACGAGCAGTACTTC. Translating gives CASSFLDSGGYEQYF.

The genes are TRBV7-2 and TRBJ1-1; 7 bases fit TRBD1. The CDR3 has 12 residues. Germline lookup yields CDR1 SGHTA and CDR2 FQGNSA. With V trimmed by 6 bases and J by 4 bases, 2 bases remained unmatched. In DNA, the CDR3 is TGTGCCAGCAGGACAGGGACCACTGAAGCTTTCTTT. Encoded protein: CASRTGTTEAFF.

This clone showed up just a few times. In the same sample, other DNA sequences code for this CDR3. This rearrangement joins TRBV7-9 to TRBJ2-7; 8 bases map to TRBD1. This CDR3 is built from 15 residues. V shed 1 base, J shed 2 bases, and the junction held 4 bases outside the gene matches. CDR1 is SEHNR, CDR2 FQNEAQ, per germline (reference sequence). CDR3 in DNA: TGTGCCAGCAGCTTAGGACAGGGGAGAGCCTACGAGCAGTACTTC. This codes for CASSLGQGRAYEQYF.

This CDR3 reads CASSSQGKKTQYF. CDR3 nucleotide sequence: TGTGCCAGCAGCTCACAGGGGAAGAAGACCCAGTACTTC. The J gene is TRBJ2-5, the V gene TRBV7-2; 7 nucleotides line up with TRBD1. Germline V gene data show CDR1 as SGHTA and CDR2 as FQGNSA. With V trimmed by 4 bases and J by 6 bases, 5 bases remained unmatched. This CDR3 is built from 13 residues.

The rearrangement links TRBV11-2 to TRBJ2-3; D call uncertain. Germline V gene sequence: CDR1 SGHAT, CDR2 FQNNGV. The CDR3 length is 15 residues. Trimming took off 1 base at V and 2 bases at J, with 10 bases between the two ends. CDR3 loop: CASSLGFYITDTQYF. CDR3 bases: TGTGCCAGCAGCTTAGGCTTTTACATCACAGATACGCAGTATTTT.

This clone was observed a few times. Within the sample, other DNA sequences also encode this same CDR3. The chain recombines TRBV19 with TRBJ1-3; TRBD1 matches at 8 bases. Germline CDR1 reads LNHDA; CDR2 reads SQIVND (reference sequence). Trimming took 6 bases from V and 4 from J; bases not matched to a gene: 5. The CDR3 is 14 amino acids. As DNA, the CDR3 is TGTGCCAGTAGGTCCGGGACAGGAGGAAACACCATATATTTT. Its protein product is CASRSGTGGNTIYF.

The chain is built from TRBV2 and TRBJ2-3, with D tentatively TRBD2 (5 bases). The CDR3 loop spans 13 amino acids. Between the trimmed V and J ends, which lost 4 bases and 0 bases, there was a span of 5 bases. Germline V gives CDR1 SNHLY, CDR2 FYNNEI. The CDR3 loop reads CASSGTSTDTQYF. CDR3 nucleotide sequence: TGTGCCAGCAGTGGGACTAGCACAGATACGCAGTATTTT.

This chain links TRBV2 with TRBJ2-1; tentatively, D is TRBD1 (5 bases). Germline CDR1 reads SNHLY; CDR2 reads FYNNEI. The CDR3 has 17 residues. V lost 4 bases and J 0 bases, leaving 16 bases between the germline ends. The chain's CDR3 is CASSVGVGLSSYNEQFF. CDR3 DNA sequence: TGTGCCAGCAGTGTAGGGGTTGGCTTAAGCTCCTACAATGAGCAGTTCTTC.